This T cell receptor (beta chain) was obtained from a study of shared clonotypes between healthy human individuals. Study background: A donor's plate count was three for CD4 naive and three for CD4 memory; CD8 naive had two and CD8 memory one.

As originally analysed: In the immunoSEQ data, sequences were junction-only and lacked quality scores, so filtering differed. Method: immunoSEQ multiplex PCR; TCRdb's copy keeps in-frame clones and lacks some. For V, J and clone size, that table is used; D and trimming come from the DNA. The sample includes about 1 million clones, around 76% of them seen just once. Worth noting for this clone: As yet, its antigen is unknown.

This CDR3 contains 13 residues. The germline CDR1 and CDR2 sequences are SGDLS and YYNGEE. V shed 3 bases and J shed 7 bases, with 13 bases lying between them. General study points: It was observed that approximately 5% of naive CD4 clonotypes were shared across a handful of donors. Expectations were that clonotype sharing among donors would be affected by sequencing depth.

The chain couples TRBV9 to TRBJ2-5; D gene uncertain. The receptor's source is a man aged 18 to 35 in good health. Input material: memory CD4+ T cells sorted from blood. As to subset: CD45RA-negative fraction. CDR3 protein: CASSEMFTGTQYF. The CDR3 DNA sequence: TGTGCCAGCAGCGAGATGTTCACGGGGACCCAGTACTTC.